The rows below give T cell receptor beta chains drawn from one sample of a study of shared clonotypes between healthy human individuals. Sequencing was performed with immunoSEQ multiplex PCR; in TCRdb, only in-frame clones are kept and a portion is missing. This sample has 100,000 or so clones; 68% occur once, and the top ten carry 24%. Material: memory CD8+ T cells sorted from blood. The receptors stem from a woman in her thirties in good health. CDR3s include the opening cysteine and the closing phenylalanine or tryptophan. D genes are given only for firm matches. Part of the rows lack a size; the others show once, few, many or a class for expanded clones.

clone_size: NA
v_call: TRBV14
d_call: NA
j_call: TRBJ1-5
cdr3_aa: CASSQERAFYQPQHF
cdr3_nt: TGTGCCAGCAGCCAAGAAAGGGCGTTCTATCAGCCCCAGCATTTT

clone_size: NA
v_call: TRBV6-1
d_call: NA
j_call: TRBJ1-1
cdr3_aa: CASSATENTEAFF
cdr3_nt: TGTGCCAGCAGTGCAACTGAGAACACTGAAGCTTTCTTT

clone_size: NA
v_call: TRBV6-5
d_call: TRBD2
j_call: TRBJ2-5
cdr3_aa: CASLGTSGETQYF
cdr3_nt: TGTGCCAGTCTGGGGACTAGCGGAGAGACCCAGTACTTC

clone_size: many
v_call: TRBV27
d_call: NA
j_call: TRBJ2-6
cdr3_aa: CASSPLWAGANVLTF
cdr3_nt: TGTGCCAGCAGTCCGCTTTGGGCTGGGGCCAACGTCCTGACTTTC

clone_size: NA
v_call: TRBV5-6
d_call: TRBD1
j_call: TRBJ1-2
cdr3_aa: CASSWGTGDYVGYTF
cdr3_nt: TGTGCCAGCAGCTGGGGGACAGGGGACTATGTTGGCTACACCTTC

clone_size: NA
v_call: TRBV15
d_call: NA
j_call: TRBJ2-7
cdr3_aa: CATSRLMEEGQYF
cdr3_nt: TGTGCCACCAGCAGGCTCATGGAGGAGGGGCAGTACTTC

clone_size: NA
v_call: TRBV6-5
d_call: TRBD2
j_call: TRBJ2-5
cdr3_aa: CASSRTSGRMETQYF
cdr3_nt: TGTGCCAGCAGTCGGACTAGCGGGAGGATGGAGACCCAGTACTTC

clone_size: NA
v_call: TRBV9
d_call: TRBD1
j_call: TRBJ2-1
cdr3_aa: CASSVYRDRGPYNEQFF
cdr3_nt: TGTGCCAGCAGCGTTTACCGGGACAGGGGGCCCTACAATGAGCAGTTCTTC

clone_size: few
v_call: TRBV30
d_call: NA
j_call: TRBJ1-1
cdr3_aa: CAWSGTANTEAFF
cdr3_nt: TGTGCCTGGAGTGGGACAGCGAACACTGAAGCTTTCTTT

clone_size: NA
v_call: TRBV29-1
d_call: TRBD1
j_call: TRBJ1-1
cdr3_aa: CSVDRQGAGTEAFF
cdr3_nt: TGCAGCGTTGACAGACAGGGGGCCGGGACTGAAGCTTTCTTT

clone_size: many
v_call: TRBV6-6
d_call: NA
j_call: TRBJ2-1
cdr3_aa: CASSGGPINEQFF
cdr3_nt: TGTGCCAGCAGTGGGGGACCGATCAATGAGCAGTTCTTC

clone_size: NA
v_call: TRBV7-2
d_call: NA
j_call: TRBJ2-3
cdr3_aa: CASSGYLDEQYF
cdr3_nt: TGTGCCAGCAGCGGGTATTTGGATGAGCAGTATTTT

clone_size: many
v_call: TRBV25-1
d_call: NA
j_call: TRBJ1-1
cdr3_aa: CASSDGTPNTEAFF
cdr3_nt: TGTGCCAGCAGTGACGGGACACCGAACACTGAAGCTTTCTTT

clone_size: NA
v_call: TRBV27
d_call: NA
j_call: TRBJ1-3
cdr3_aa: CASSPILPGTSGNTIYF
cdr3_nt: TGTGCCAGCAGTCCTATCCTCCCAGGGACCTCTGGAAACACCATATATTTT

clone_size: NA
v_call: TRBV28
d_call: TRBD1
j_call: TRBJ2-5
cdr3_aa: CASSLQGLWETQYF
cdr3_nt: TGTGCCAGCAGCTTACAGGGGCTGTGGGAGACCCAGTACTTC

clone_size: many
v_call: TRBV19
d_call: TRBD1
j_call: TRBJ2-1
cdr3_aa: CASSISQGAGNEQFF
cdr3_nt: TGTGCCAGTAGTATTTCCCAGGGGGCCGGCAATGAGCAGTTCTTC

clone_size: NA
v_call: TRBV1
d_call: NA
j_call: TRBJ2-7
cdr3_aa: CTSSQDPPKAGGHSYEQYF
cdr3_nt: TGCACCAGCAGCCAAGACCCCCCTAAGGCGGGAGGCCACTCCTACGAGCAGTACTTC

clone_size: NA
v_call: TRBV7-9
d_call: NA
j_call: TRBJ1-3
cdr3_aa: CASLDFSGNTIYF
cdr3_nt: TGTGCCAGCCTAGACTTCTCTGGAAACACCATATATTTT

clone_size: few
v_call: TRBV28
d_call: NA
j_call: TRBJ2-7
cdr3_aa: CASSERRTGLMEQYF
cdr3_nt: TGTGCCAGCAGTGAGAGAAGGACGGGCCTTATGGAGCAGTACTTC

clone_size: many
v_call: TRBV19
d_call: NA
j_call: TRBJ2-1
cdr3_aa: CASSFGTHSYNEQFF
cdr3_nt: TGTGCCAGTAGTTTCGGGACTCACTCCTACAATGAGCAGTTCTTC

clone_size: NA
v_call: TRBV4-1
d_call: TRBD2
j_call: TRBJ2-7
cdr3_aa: CASSLGLAGNYEQYF
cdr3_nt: TGCGCCAGCAGCCTGGGACTAGCGGGGAACTACGAGCAGTACTTC

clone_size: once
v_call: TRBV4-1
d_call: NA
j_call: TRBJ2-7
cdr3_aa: CASRAPGQIYEQYF
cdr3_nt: TGCGCCAGCAGGGCCCCGGGGCAGATCTACGAGCAGTACTTC

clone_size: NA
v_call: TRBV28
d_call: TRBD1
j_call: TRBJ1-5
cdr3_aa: CASSFWTGYGNQPQHF
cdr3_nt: TGTGCCAGCAGTTTTTGGACAGGGTACGGCAATCAGCCCCAGCATTTT

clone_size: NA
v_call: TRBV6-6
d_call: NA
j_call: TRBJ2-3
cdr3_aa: CASSTSDTQYF
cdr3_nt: TGTGCCAGCAGTACCAGCGATACGCAGTATTTT

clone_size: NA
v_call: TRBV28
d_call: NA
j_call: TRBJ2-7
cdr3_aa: CASVRGYEQYF
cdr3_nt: TGTGCCAGCGTGCGGGGATACGAGCAGTACTTC

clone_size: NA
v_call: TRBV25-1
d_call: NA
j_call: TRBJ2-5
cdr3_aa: CASRGDGTQYF
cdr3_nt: TGTGCCAGCAGGGGGGATGGGACCCAGTACTTC

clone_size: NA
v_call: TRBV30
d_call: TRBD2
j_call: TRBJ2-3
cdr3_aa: CAWSDRVSAGGTDTQYF
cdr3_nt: TGTGCCTGGAGTGATAGGGTGTCGGCGGGAGGAACAGATACGCAGTATTTT

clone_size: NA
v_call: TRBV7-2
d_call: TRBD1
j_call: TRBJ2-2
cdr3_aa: CASSSDRARGGELFF
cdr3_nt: TGTGCCAGCAGCTCCGACAGGGCACGGGGCGGGGAGCTGTTTTTT

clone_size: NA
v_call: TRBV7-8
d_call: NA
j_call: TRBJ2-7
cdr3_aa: CASSLVARVPDEQYF
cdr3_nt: TGTGCCAGCAGCTTAGTGGCGCGTGTCCCGGACGAGCAGTACTTC

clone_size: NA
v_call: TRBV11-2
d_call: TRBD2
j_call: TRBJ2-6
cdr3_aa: CASSLTSGGLHVLTF
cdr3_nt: TGTGCCAGCAGCTTAACATCGGGGGGATTACACGTCCTGACTTTC

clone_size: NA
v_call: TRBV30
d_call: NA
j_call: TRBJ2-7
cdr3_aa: CAWSVGGAGYEQYF
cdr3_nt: TGTGCCTGGAGTGTTGGGGGAGCCGGCTACGAGCAGTACTTC

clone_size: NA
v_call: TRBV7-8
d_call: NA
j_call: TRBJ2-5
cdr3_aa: CASSLDGKETQYF
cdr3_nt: TGTGCCAGCAGCTTAGATGGGAAAGAGACCCAGTACTTC

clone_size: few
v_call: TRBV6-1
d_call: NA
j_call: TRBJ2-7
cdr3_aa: CASRVASYEQYF
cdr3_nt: TGTGCCAGCAGGGTTGCATCATACGAGCAGTACTTC

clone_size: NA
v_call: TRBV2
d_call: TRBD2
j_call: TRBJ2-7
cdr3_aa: CASTLREYEQYF
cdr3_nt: TGTGCCAGCACCCTGCGGGAGTACGAGCAGTACTTC

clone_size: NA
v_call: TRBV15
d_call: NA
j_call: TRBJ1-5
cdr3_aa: CATSETTRQRWDQPQHF
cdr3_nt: TGTGCCACCAGCGAGACCACACGACAGCGATGGGATCAGCCCCAGCATTTT

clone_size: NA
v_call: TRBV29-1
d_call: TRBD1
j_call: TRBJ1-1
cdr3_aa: CSVVRGFGTEAFF
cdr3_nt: TGCAGCGTTGTCAGGGGGTTTGGCACTGAAGCTTTCTTT

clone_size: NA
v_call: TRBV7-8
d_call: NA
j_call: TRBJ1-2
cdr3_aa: CASRDLTKADQLNGYTF
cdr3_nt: TGTGCCAGCAGAGATTTGACGAAGGCCGATCAATTAAATGGCTACACCTTC

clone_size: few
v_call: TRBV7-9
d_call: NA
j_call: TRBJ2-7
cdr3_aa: CASSLDSQLSYEQYF
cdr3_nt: TGTGCCAGCAGCCTAGATAGTCAGCTCTCCTACGAGCAGTACTTC

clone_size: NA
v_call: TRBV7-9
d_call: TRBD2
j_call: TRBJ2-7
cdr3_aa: CASSPWTSGSSYEQYF
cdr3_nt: TGTGCCAGCAGCCCCTGGACTAGCGGGAGTAGTTACGAGCAGTACTTC

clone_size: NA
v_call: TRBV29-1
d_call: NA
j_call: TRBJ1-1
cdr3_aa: CSVLGRSTEAFF
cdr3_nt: TGCAGCGTTCTGGGGAGGAGCACTGAAGCTTTCTTT

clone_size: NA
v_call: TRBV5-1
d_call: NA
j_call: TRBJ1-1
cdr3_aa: CASSLTVRGQLHGRNTEAFF
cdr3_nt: TGCGCCAGCAGCTTAACGGTACGGGGGCAACTCCATGGTCGCAACACTGAAGCTTTCTTT